Presented here are 28 T cell receptor beta chains from one specimen sequenced in a study of blood T cell repertoires in COVID-19. Clones were read by immunoSEQ multiplex PCR, and TCRdb kept only the in-frame ones, dropping some. The table includes under 150,000 clones, 85% detected once. Sequencing was performed on peripheral blood. These receptors all stem from a man older than 75 with acute or convalescent COVID-19.

The chain uses TRBV10-2 and TRBJ2-3; maybe TRBD2 (5 bases). V gave up 0 bases and J gave up 6 bases, with 10 bases separating them. The V gene's germline CDR1 is WSHSY and CDR2 SAAADI. This CDR3 region has 14 residues. CDR3 bases: TGCGCCAGCAGTGAGTCGCGGGCCGCCGATACGCAGTATTTT. Amino acid sequence: CASSESRAADTQYF.

The chain uses TRBV5-8 and TRBJ1-2; a weak D match, TRBD1 (6 bases). CDR3 size: 14 residues. V gave up 4 bases and J gave up 4 bases, with 14 bases separating them. Germline V gene lookup returns CDR1 SGHTS and CDR2 YDEGEE. In nucleotides, the CDR3 is TGTGCCAGCAGCGTTAACAGGGAAGGCTATGGCTACACCTTC. It yields the protein CASSVNREGYGYTF.

The chain joins TRBV19 to TRBJ1-5, with TRBD1 matching over 9 bases. The CDR3 extends over 16 amino acids. Germline V gene data show CDR1 as LNHDA and CDR2 as SQIVND (reference sequence). Unmatched junction bases numbered 7, after V lost 6 bases and J lost 1 base. Here the CDR3 reads CASRRGQGKSNQPQHF. CDR3 nucleotides: TGTGCCAGTAGACGGGGACAGGGAAAGAGCAATCAGCCCCAGCATTTT.

The chain links TRBV4-2 to TRBJ1-2; a possible D gene is TRBD1 (5 bases). Trimming cost V 0 bases and J 4 bases, with 24 bases left between them. Germline assignment: CDR1 LGHNA and CDR2 YNFKEQ. This CDR3 has 19 residues. The CDR3 region is CASSQDLVGRPGIPYGYTF. The CDR3 region has the DNA TGTGCCAGCAGCCAAGATCTGGTCGGCCGGCCAGGGATCCCCTATGGCTACACCTTC.

The chain recombines TRBV19 with TRBJ2-7; D is possibly TRBD1 (6 bases). V was shortened by 7 bases and J by 4 bases, with 20 bases between the two germline ends. This CDR3 contains 15 residues. Germline V gene lookup returns CDR1 LNHDA and CDR2 SQIVND (reference sequence). The CDR3 DNA follows: TGTGCCAGTAAACCTCAGGGGAACTCGATATACGAGCAGTACTTC. This encodes CASKPQGNSIYEQYF. The entire variable domain, with the rest obtained from reference TRBV19 and TRBJ2-7, is as follows: DGGITQSPKYLFRKEGQNVTLSCEQNLNHDAMYWYRQDPGQGLRLIYYSQIVNDFQKGDIAEGYSVSREKKESFPLTVTSAQKNPTAFYLCASKPQGNSIYEQYFGPGTRLTVT.

This chain uses TRBV6-4 with TRBJ2-3, with 7 bases that match TRBD1. The ends lost 8 bases at V and 2 bases at J; junction bases unmatched: 13. Looked up from germline, CDR1 is MRHNA and CDR2 is SNTAGT. CDR3 length: 16 residues. CDR3 DNA sequence: TGTGCCAGCTTCCCGGCCGCTGGGACAGACACAGATACGCAGTATTTT. As protein: CASFPAAGTDTDTQYF.

The chain combines TRBV5-4 with TRBJ1-6; the D gene is possibly TRBD1 (6 bases). In germline, CDR1 is SGHNT, CDR2 YYREEE (reference sequence). This CDR3 has 15 amino acids. Deletions cut 7 bases from V and 6 bases from J, with 17 bases between. The DNA of the CDR3 is TGTGCCAGCCGCGAGGGGGGGGCTTTTAATTCACCCCTCCACTTT. Protein sequence: CASREGGAFNSPLHF.

The chain has TRBV3-1 (or the pseudogene TRBV3-2) and TRBJ2-7; no reliable D call. CDR3 length equals 15 residues. Trimming left V 4 bases short and J 0 bases short, with 13 bases between. In germline, CDR1 is LGHDT, CDR2 YNNKEL (reference sequence). The CDR3 bases are TGTGCCAGCAGCCCCCTGAGGCCGGGCTCCTACGAGCAGTACTTC. Translation gives CASSPLRPGSYEQYF.

This rearrangement joins TRBV11-2 to TRBJ1-2; the D is unclear. CDR3 length: 16 residues. The V and J ends lost 1 base and 4 bases respectively, with 16 bases between them. Germline V gene sequence: CDR1 SGHAT, CDR2 FQNNGV. CDR3 nucleotide sequence: TGTGCCAGCAGCTTAGCCGCTGTATCGAGTTCCTATGGCTACACCTTC. Encoded protein: CASSLAAVSSSYGYTF. Looking up the rest from reference TRBV11-2 and TRBJ1-2 gives the full variable domain: EAGVAQSPRYKIIEKRQSVAFWCNPISGHATLYWYQQILGQGPKLLIQFQNNGVVDDSQLPKDRFSAERLKGVDSTLKIQPAKLEDSAVYLCASSLAAVSSSYGYTFGSGTRLTVV.

V usage is TRBV4-3 and J usage is TRBJ2-7; tentative D call: TRBD1 (6 bases). CDR3 length: 13 amino acids. The V gene lost 2 bases and the J gene lost 6 bases, with 11 bases spanning the gap. Per the germline V gene, CDR1 is LGHNA and CDR2 is YSLEER. The CDR3 DNA is TGCGCCAGCAGCCAACAACAGGGTACCGAGCAGTACTTC. This translates into CASSQQQGTEQYF.

The chain joins TRBV4-1 to TRBJ1-4; possibly TRBD1 for D (6 bases). V lost 1 base and J 8 bases, leaving 14 bases between the germline ends. Looked up from germline, CDR1 is MGHRA and CDR2 is YSYEKL. The CDR3 totals 15 residues. DNA for the CDR3: TGCGCCAGCAGCCAAGTTGCCAGGGGAAGAGAAAAACTGTTTTTT. It yields the protein CASSQVARGREKLFF.

The count of this clone is one. The gene calls are TRBV2 and TRBJ1-5; 8 bases agree with TRBD1. The germline V gene has CDR1 SNHLY and CDR2 FYNNEI. The CDR3 is 13 amino acids. V trimming: 6 bases; J trimming: 3 bases; junction bases outside the gene matches: 1. This CDR3 is CASRGQDNQPQHF. The CDR3 region has the DNA TGTGCCAGCAGGGGACAGGACAATCAGCCCCAGCATTTT.

J is TRBJ1-1 and V is TRBV28, with 12 bases lining up with TRBD1. Germline loops: CDR1 MDHEN, CDR2 SYDVKM. This CDR3 is built from 14 residues. V gave up 5 bases and J gave up 10 bases; unmatched junction bases: 8. CDR3 nucleotides: TGTGCCAGCAGTGTCCGGGACAGGGGGCCGGTAGCTTTCTTT. Its protein is CASSVRDRGPVAFF.

This chain joins TRBV19 and TRBJ1-2; no definite D call. The V gene lost 11 bases and the J gene lost 8 bases, with 15 bases spanning the gap. This CDR3 comprises 11 residues. The germline V gene has CDR1 LNHDA and CDR2 SQIVND (reference sequence). This CDR3 reads CAPLAWAGYTF. The CDR3 DNA reads TGTGCCCCCTTGGCCTGGGCGGGCTACACCTTC.

The V gene is TRBV11-2, the J gene TRBJ2-6; TRBD1 matches at 7 bases. The CDR3 totals 16 residues. Trimming took 5 bases from V and 9 from J; bases not matched to a gene: 13. Germline V lookup: CDR1 SGHAT, CDR2 FQNNGV. Written as DNA, the CDR3 is TGTGCCAGCAGCCCCGGACAGGTCGTCTCGGACAACGTCCTGACTTTC. Translation gives CASSPGQVVSDNVLTF.

J is TRBJ2-7 and V is TRBV25-1, with TRBD2 matching 10 bases. Germline values: CDR1 MGHDK, CDR2 SYGVNS. Trimming at V came to 3 bases and at J to 6 bases, leaving 17 bases not matched to a gene. CDR3 size: 18 residues. The CDR3 sequence is CASSEGLALASLYGEQYF. DNA for the CDR3: TGTGCCAGCAGTGAGGGACTAGCGCTAGCCTCTCTCTACGGCGAGCAGTACTTC.

The chain has TRBV5-6 and TRBJ1-5, with 10 bases matching TRBD1. V gave up 3 bases and J gave up 2 bases; unmatched junction bases: 5. The CDR3 totals 16 residues. Germline CDR1 SGHDT, CDR2 YYEEEE. The CDR3 sequence: CASSSWTGGRNQPQHF. The CDR3 bases are TGTGCCAGCAGCTCCTGGACAGGGGGTCGCAATCAGCCCCAGCATTTT.

Turning to this clone: Other nucleotide sequences in the sample specify the same CDR3. This chain uses TRBV3-1 (or the pseudogene TRBV3-2) with TRBJ1-1; D gene unclear. CDR1 is LGHDT, CDR2 YNNKEL, per germline (reference sequence). The CDR3 is 13 amino acids. V gave up 0 bases and J gave up 4 bases, with 6 bases separating them. The CDR3 nucleotides read TGTGCCAGCAGCCAAGAGCCGGGCACTGAAGCTTTCTTT. Protein sequence: CASSQEPGTEAFF.

V usage is TRBV7-9 and J usage is TRBJ1-4; D gene ambiguous. The CDR3 contains 15 residues. V shed 1 base and J shed 5 bases, with 11 bases lying between them. Germline assignment: CDR1 SEHNR and CDR2 FQNEAQ (reference sequence). The CDR3 reads CASSLGPGRNEKLFF. The CDR3 DNA sequence: TGTGCCAGCAGCTTAGGCCCGGGTAGAAATGAAAAACTGTTTTTT.

The rearrangement links TRBV24-1 to TRBJ1-2; D is possibly TRBD1 (6 bases). V lost 10 bases to trimming and J lost 2 bases, with 13 bases between them. Germline CDR1 is KGHDR and CDR2 is SFDVKD. This CDR3 comprises 13 residues. CDR3 in DNA: TGTGCCACGAGTAGGGGGAAAAACTATGGCTACACCTTC. It translates to CATSRGKNYGYTF.

The V and J genes are TRBV27 and TRBJ1-2; 9 bases map to TRBD1. The V segment lost 3 bases and the J segment 6 bases; nucleotides outside the gene matches: 8. This CDR3 has 15 amino acids. Germline V lookup: CDR1 MNHEY, CDR2 SMNVEV (reference sequence). CDR3: CASSLEGQGWDGYTF. CDR3 coding DNA: TGTGCCAGCAGTTTGGAGGGACAGGGATGGGATGGCTACACCTTC.

The chain uses TRBV2 and TRBJ1-3, with a possible D match to TRBD1 (5 bases). Germline values: CDR1 SNHLY, CDR2 FYNNEI. CDR3 length: 16 residues. Trimming shortened V by 5 bases and J by 0 bases, and 14 bases separated the two germline ends. The CDR3 spells CASSTGLLSSGNTIYF. DNA for the CDR3: TGTGCCAGCAGTACGGGACTACTGAGCTCTGGAAACACCATATATTTT.

The chain is built from TRBV25-1 and TRBJ2-7; 9 nucleotides agree with TRBD1. Germline assignment: CDR1 MGHDK and CDR2 SYGVNS. The CDR3 length is 15 residues. The V segment lost 6 bases and the J segment 0 bases; nucleotides outside the gene matches: 6. CDR3 in amino acids: CASRDGTGNSYEQYF. In nucleotides, the CDR3 is TGTGCCAGCAGGGACGGGACAGGGAACTCCTACGAGCAGTACTTC.

V and J are TRBV15 and TRBJ1-1, with 9 positions matching TRBD1. CDR3 length: 14 amino acids. The V and J ends lost 3 bases and 4 bases, in that order; junction bases with no gene match: 3. In germline, CDR1 is LNHNV, CDR2 YYDKDF (reference sequence). The CDR3 bases are TGTGCCACCAGCAGTCGACAGGGGGGCACTGAAGCTTTCTTT. Translation gives CATSSRQGGTEAFF.

The rearrangement uses TRBV5-1 and TRBJ1-5; maybe TRBD1 (6 bases). V was trimmed by 2 bases and J by 3 bases, leaving 12 bases between them. CDR1 and CDR2 (germline): SGHRS, YFSETQ. The CDR3 totals 15 residues. The CDR3, as DNA: TGCGCCAGCAGCTTATCAGGGGCACACAATCAGCCCCAGCATTTT. Protein sequence: CASSLSGAHNQPQHF.

CDR3 nucleotide sequence: TGTGCCAGCAGCTTCGCGGGAGTAGCCTACAATGAGCAGTTCTTC. As protein: CASSFAGVAYNEQFF. The V gene is TRBV7-3, the J gene TRBJ2-1, with 7 bases aligning to TRBD2. Trimming at V came to 3 bases and at J to 2 bases, leaving 4 bases not matched to a gene. The germline V gene has CDR1 SGHTA and CDR2 FQGTGA. This CDR3 comprises 15 residues. Together with reference TRBV7-3 and TRBJ2-1, the CDR3 gives the full variable domain: GAGVSQTPSNKVTEKGKYVELRCDPISGHTALYWYRQSLGQGPEFLIYFQGTGAADDSGLPNDRFFAVRPEGSVSTLKIQRTERGDSAVYLCASSFAGVAYNEQFFGPGTRLTVL.

The rearrangement uses TRBV18 and TRBJ1-1, with D possibly being TRBD1 (5 bases). The CDR3 totals 15 residues. Germline CDR1 reads KGHSH; CDR2 reads LQKENI. Between the trimmed V and J ends, which lost 5 bases and 1 base, there was a span of 14 bases. CDR3 in amino acids: CASSTGGVGNTEAFF. The CDR3, as DNA: TGTGCCAGCTCAACTGGGGGGGTAGGGAACACTGAAGCTTTCTTT.

V gene TRBV11-1 combines with J gene TRBJ2-3; D is possibly TRBD2 (5 bases). V lost 5 bases and J 2 bases, leaving 11 bases between the germline ends. The germline V gene has CDR1 SGHAT and CDR2 FQDESV (reference sequence). There are 14 residues in the CDR3. Written as DNA, the CDR3 is TGTGCCAGCAGCCCCAAGACTATCACAGATACGCAGTATTTT. Translated, it gives CASSPKTITDTQYF.